This T cell receptor (beta chain) stems from a study of vaccination and CD4 T cells after COVID-19. Study background: With a range of 35 to 161, the median interval from diagnosis to drawing post-COVID samples was about 100 days.

Noted treatment: roughly 10-day PBMC culture with coronavirus spike peptide pools or control peptides (ViraFEST assay). Gathering of the CD4+ T cells, from the unexposed donor, took place before the COVID-19 pandemic (2011-2018). ViraFEST used peptide pools to expand antigen-specific T cells, then sequenced TCRs. Study findings and constraints: Researchers report that a median about 87% of reactive clones in convalescent patients surfaced only post-vaccination. Convalescent patients studied were relatively few, and early post-infection timepoints were absent.

Sequencing of the DNA from cultured CD4+ T cells was carried out with the Oncomine TCR Beta short-read assay. MiXCR, run by TCRdb on the PCR reads, gives a single entry per CDR3 protein. The table includes 8,000 or so distinct CDR3 sequences, roughly 39% detected once. This clonotype was seen more than once but under ten times. The antigen remains unidentified. The CDR3 spans 14 residues. Trimming took 3 bases from V and 2 from J; bases not matched to a gene: 2. The chain carries TRBV12-3 or TRBV12-4 and TRBJ2-7; 9 positions agree with TRBD2. The TCR sequence derives from a human donor in good health. The sample consisted of CD4+ T cells from blood, cultured in vitro. CDR3 region: CASSLAGGPYEQYF. For the CDR3, the DNA is TGTGCCAGCAGTTTGGCGGGAGGGCCCTACGAGCAGTACTTC.